This entry describes one T cell receptor (beta chain). Ten or more counts support this clonotype. The specificity of this receptor is unknown. Base qualities were left out, and no much larger clone turns up one base away. Trimming takes 1 base from V and 0 bases from J, and the germline ends sit 7 bases apart. Including cysteine and phenylalanine, the CDR3 has 15 amino acids. Left in the record is the CDR3 DNA by itself, 45 bases read in frame from the first base. CDR1 SGHDN and CDR2 FVKESK are derived from the germline V gene. The data were taken from a study of T cell repertoires in cytomegalovirus infection (dated by TCRdb to about 2019). The study in broad terms: Donor HLA type was relevant to the analysis, because carriage of CMV infection together with the matching HLA type was indicated by public TCR beta signatures.

The sequencing machine was an Illumina HiSeq 1500. The raw public reads went through TCRdb reprocessing: fastp at Q25, MiXCR clone calling, in-frame beta chains kept. All rows with the same CDR3 protein become a single entry with the most common DNA and genes. Counted in this sample were about 300,000 distinct CDR3 sequences; roughly 9.3% of them appeared once. The biggest ten clones account for 2% to 3% of the sample. Study-wide findings and limitations: The ex vivo response was dominated by HLA-C-restricted CMV-specific TCR beta clonotypes, and the single most frequent clonotype in two of eight donors was supplied by these HLA-C-restricted clonotypes. In both this cohort and an independent roughly 350-donor cohort, the cumulative frequency of public TCR beta family members distinguished carriers of CMV infection plus the relevant HLA type.

Input material: PBMCs. The rearranged chain carries TRBV14 and TRBJ2-4, with no confident D gene call. The receptor was derived from a human donor in good health (CMV status not recorded). Some clones in this sample may be carry-over from other donors' samples. The CDR3 sequence is CASSQASLAKNIQYF. The nucleotide sequence reads as follows: TGTGCCAGCAGCCAAGCGTCCCTAGCCAAAAACATTCAGTACTTC.